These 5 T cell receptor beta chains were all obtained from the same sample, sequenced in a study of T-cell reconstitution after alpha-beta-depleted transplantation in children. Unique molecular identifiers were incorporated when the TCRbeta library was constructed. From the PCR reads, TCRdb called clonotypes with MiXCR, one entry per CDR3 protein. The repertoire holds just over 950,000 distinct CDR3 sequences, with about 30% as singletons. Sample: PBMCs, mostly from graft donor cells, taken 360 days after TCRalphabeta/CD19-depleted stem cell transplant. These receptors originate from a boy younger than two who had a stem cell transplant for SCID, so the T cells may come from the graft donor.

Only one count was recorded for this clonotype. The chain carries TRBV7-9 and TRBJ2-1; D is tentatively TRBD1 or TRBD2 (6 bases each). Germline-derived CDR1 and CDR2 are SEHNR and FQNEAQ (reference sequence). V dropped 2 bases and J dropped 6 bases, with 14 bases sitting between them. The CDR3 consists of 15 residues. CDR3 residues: CASSLIGGARNEQFF. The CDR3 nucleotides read TGTGCCAGCAGCTTAATCGGGGGCGCCCGCAATGAGCAGTTCTTC.

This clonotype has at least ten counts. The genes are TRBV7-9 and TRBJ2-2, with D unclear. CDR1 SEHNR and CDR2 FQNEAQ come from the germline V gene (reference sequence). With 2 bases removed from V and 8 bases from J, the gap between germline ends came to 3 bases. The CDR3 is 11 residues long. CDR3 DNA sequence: TGTGCCAGCAGCTTAAAGGGGGAGCTGTTTTTT. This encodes CASSLKGELFF.

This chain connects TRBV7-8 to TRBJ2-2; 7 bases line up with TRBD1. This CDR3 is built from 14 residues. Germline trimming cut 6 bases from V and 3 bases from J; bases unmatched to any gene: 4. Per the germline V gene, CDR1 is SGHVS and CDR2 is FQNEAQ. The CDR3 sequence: CASRQGEYTGELFF. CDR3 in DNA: TGTGCCAGCAGGCAGGGGGAGTACACCGGGGAGCTGTTTTTT.

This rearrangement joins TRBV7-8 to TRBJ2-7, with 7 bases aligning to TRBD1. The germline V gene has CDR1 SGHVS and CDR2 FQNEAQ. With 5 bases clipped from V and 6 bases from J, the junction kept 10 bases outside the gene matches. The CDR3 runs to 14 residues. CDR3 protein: CASSPQGSVVEQYF. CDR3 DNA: TGTGCCAGCAGCCCACAGGGGAGTGTGGTCGAGCAGTACTTC.

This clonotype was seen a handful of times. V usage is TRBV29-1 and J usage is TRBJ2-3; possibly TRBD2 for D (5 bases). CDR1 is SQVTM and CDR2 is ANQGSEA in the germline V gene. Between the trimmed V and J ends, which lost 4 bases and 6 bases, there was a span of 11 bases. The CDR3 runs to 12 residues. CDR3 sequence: CSVAAARDTQYF. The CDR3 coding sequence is TGCAGCGTTGCAGCGGCACGGGATACGCAGTATTTT.